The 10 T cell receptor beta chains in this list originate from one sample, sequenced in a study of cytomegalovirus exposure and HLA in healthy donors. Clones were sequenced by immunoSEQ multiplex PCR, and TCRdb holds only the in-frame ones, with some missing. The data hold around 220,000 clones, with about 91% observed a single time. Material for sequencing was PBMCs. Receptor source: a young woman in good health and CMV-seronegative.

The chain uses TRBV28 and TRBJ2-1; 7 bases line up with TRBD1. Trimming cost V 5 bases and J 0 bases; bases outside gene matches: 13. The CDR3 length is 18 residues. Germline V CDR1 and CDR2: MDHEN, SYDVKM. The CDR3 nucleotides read TGTGCCAGCAGTCTCTCCACAGGGGAACCGAGCTCCTACAATGAGCAGTTCTTC. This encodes CASSLSTGEPSSYNEQFF.

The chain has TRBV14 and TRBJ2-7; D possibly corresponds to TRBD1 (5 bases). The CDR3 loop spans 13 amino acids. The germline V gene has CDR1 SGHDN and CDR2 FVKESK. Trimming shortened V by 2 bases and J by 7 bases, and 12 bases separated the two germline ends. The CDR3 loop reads CASSQQGSREQYF. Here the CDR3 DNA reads TGTGCCAGCAGCCAACAGGGTTCTAGGGAGCAGTACTTC.

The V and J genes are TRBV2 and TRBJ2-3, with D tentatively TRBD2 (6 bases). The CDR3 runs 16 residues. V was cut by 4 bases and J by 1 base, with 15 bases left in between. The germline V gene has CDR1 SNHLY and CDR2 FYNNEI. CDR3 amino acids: CASSAMARRGTDTQYF. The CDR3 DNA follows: TGTGCCAGCAGTGCTATGGCTAGGAGGGGCACAGATACGCAGTATTTT.

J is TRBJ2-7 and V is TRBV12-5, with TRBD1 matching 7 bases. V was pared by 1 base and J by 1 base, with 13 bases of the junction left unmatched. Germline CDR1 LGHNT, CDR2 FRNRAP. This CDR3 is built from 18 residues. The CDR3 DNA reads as TGTGCTAGTGGTTTGGGATGGGACAGACAAAGGGAATCCTACGAGCAGTACTTC. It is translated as CASGLGWDRQRESYEQYF.

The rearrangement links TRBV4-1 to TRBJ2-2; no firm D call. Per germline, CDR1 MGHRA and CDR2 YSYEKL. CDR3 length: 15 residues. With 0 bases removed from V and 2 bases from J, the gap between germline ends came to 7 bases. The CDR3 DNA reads TGCGCCAGCAGCCAAGAGCCACTAAACACCGGGGAGCTGTTTTTT. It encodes CASSQEPLNTGELFF.

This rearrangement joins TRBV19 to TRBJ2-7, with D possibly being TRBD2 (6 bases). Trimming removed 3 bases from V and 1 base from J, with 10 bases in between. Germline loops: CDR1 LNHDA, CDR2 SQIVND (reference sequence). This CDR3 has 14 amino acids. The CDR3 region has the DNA TGTGCCAGTAGTATTTCCGGGACTTCCTACGAGCAGTACTTC. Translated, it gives CASSISGTSYEQYF.

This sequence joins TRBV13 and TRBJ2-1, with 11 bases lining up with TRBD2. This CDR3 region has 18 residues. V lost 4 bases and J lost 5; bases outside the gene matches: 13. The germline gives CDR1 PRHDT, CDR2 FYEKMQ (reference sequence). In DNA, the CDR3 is TGTGCCAGCAGCTCATTTCCCCCACTAGCGGGAGAGAACAATGAGCAGTTCTTC. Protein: CASSSFPPLAGENNEQFF.

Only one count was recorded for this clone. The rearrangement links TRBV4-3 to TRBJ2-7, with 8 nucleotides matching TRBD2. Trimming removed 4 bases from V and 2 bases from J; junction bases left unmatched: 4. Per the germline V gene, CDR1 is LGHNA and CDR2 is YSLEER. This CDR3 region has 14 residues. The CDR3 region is CASSPGTRAYEQYF. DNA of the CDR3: TGCGCCAGCAGCCCCGGGACTAGAGCCTACGAGCAGTACTTC.

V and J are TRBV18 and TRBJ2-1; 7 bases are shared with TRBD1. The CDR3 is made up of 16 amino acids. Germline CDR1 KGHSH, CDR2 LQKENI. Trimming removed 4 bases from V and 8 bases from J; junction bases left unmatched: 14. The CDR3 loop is CASSLLDRLYIDEQFF. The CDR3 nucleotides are TGTGCCAGCTCACTTCTGGACAGGTTGTATATTGATGAGCAGTTCTTC.

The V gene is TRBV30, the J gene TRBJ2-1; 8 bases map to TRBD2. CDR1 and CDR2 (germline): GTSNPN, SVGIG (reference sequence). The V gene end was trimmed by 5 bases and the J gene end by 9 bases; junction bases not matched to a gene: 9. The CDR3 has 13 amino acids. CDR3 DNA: TGTGCCTGGGCCTTTGGGACTAGGGGTGAGCAGTTCTTC. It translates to CAWAFGTRGEQFF.